The next 23 T cell receptor beta chains were all read from a single sample in a study of cytomegalovirus exposure and HLA in healthy donors. In the PCR, 60 Vbeta and 13 Jbeta primers were used. Some clones are missing from TCRdb's copy, which holds only in-frame ones; the method was immunoSEQ multiplex PCR. The sample lists about 160,000 clones, roughly 84% occurring once. Sequenced sample: PBMCs. The source of these receptors is a man aged 30-40 years in good health and CMV-seronegative.

The chain employs TRBV6-1 and TRBJ2-2; D possibly corresponds to TRBD2 (7 bases). CDR3 length equals 15 residues. Trimming removed 8 bases at V and 4 bases at J, with 17 bases between. The germline V gene encodes CDR1 MNHNS and CDR2 SASEGT. CDR3 coding DNA: TGTGCCAGCGCGGATGGGGGGGGCCTCACCGGGGAGCTGTTTTTT. Translation gives CASADGGGLTGELFF.

A few counts support this clone. V and J are TRBV19 and TRBJ1-6, with 8 bases lining up with TRBD1. V was clipped by 5 bases and J by 10 bases; unmatched bases: 4. Germline loops: CDR1 LNHDA, CDR2 SQIVND (reference sequence). The length of the CDR3 is 13 residues. In DNA, the CDR3 is TGTGCCAGTAGTGCGCCAGGGGGCTCACCCCTCCACTTT. Its protein product is CASSAPGGSPLHF.

The chain has TRBV5-1 and TRBJ1-1; a possible D gene is TRBD1 (6 bases). Germline CDR1 reads SGHRS; CDR2 reads YFSETQ. Trimming left V 5 bases short and J 0 bases short, with 14 bases between. The CDR3 totals 15 residues. The CDR3 region is CASRQGRVLNTEAFF. CDR3 nucleotide sequence: TGCGCCAGCAGACAGGGAAGGGTCTTGAACACTGAAGCTTTCTTT.

This clone came up once. The chain combines TRBV19 with TRBJ1-2; the D is unclear. The length of the CDR3 is 13 residues. With 4 bases removed from V and 3 bases from J, the gap between germline ends came to 9 bases. In germline, CDR1 is LNHDA, CDR2 SQIVND (reference sequence). This CDR3 is CASSSAEDYGYTF. CDR3 nucleotide sequence: TGTGCCAGTAGTAGTGCTGAGGACTATGGCTACACCTTC.

Comment on this clone: One junction end does not reproduce the germline sequence, and a read error may be involved. The V and J genes are TRBV7-8 and TRBJ2-7, with D perhaps matching TRBD2 (6 bases). The CDR3 is made up of 15 amino acids. In germline, CDR1 is SGHVS, CDR2 FQNEAQ. The CDR3 sequence is CAGSLATRTIYEQYF. CDR3 sequence (DNA): TGTGCCGGCAGCTTAGCAACCCGGACTATCTACGAGCAGTACTTC.

CDR3 nucleotide sequence: TGCGCCAGCAGTCGTATTGCGCCCTACGAGCAGTACTTC. Residues: CASSRIAPYEQYF. The genes are TRBV5-1 and TRBJ2-7; D remains ambiguous. CDR3 length: 13 residues. From germline, CDR1 is SGHRS and CDR2 YFSETQ. V was clipped by 5 bases and J by 2 bases, with 11 bases between them.

This sequence joins TRBV7-9 and TRBJ1-2; TRBD1 agrees at 8 bases. The CDR3 is made up of 14 amino acids. The V gene's germline CDR1 is SEHNR and CDR2 FQNEAQ (reference sequence). After removal of 4 bases from V and 6 bases from J, the junction contained 7 bases not matched to a gene. The DNA of the CDR3 is TGTGCCAGCAGCTCCTCAGGGGGCGGGGATGGCTACACCTTC. It codes for CASSSSGGGDGYTF.

This clone was seen only a few times. The chain carries TRBV11-2 and TRBJ1-4; weak D call: TRBD1 (5 bases). CDR1 is SGHAT and CDR2 is FQNNGV in the germline V gene. The V end was cut by 0 bases, the J end by 8 bases, with 16 bases between. The CDR3 is made up of 16 amino acids. The CDR3 here is CASSLDRGVNGEKLFF. The DNA for the CDR3 is TGTGCCAGCAGCTTAGATCGGGGGGTTAACGGCGAAAAACTGTTTTTT.

The J gene is TRBJ2-3, the V gene TRBV4-3; 10 bases map to TRBD2. V trimming: 0 bases; J trimming: 0 bases; junction bases outside the gene matches: 6. The CDR3 length is 18 residues. Per germline, CDR1 LGHNA and CDR2 YSLEER. The CDR3 is CASSQDRGLASSTDTQYF. Here the CDR3 DNA reads TGCGCCAGCAGCCAAGATCGGGGACTAGCGTCCAGCACAGATACGCAGTATTTT.

The chain recombines TRBV6-5 with TRBJ1-5; no clear D gene. Germline V lookup: CDR1 MNHEY, CDR2 SVGAGI. V lost 6 bases and J lost 0, with 6 bases in between. The CDR3 spans 13 residues. DNA of the CDR3: TGTGCCAGCAGACGGGATAGCAATCAGCCCCAGCATTTT. Translated: CASRRDSNQPQHF.

The gene calls are TRBV4-2 and TRBJ2-7; 13 nucleotides agree with TRBD2. The V segment lost 4 bases and the J segment 0 bases; nucleotides outside the gene matches: 12. The CDR3 extends over 19 amino acids. Germline CDR1 is LGHNA and CDR2 is YNFKEQ. CDR3 amino acids: CASSPRLAGGLLSSYEQYF. In DNA form, the CDR3 reads TGTGCCAGCAGCCCCCGACTAGCGGGGGGCCTTTTAAGCTCCTACGAGCAGTACTTC.

This clone was counted only a few times. The V call is TRBV7-9, the J call TRBJ1-1; a weak D match, TRBD1 (5 bases). The V gene lost 4 bases and the J gene lost 11 bases, with 17 bases spanning the gap. CDR1 is SEHNR and CDR2 is FQNEAQ in the germline V gene (reference sequence). This CDR3 spans 13 amino acids. CDR3 in DNA: TGTGCCAGCAGCTACGGACAATGGCTCGTGGCTTTCTTT. Encoded protein: CASSYGQWLVAFF. The whole variable domain, remainder taken from reference TRBV7-9 and TRBJ1-1, is DTGVSQNPRHKITKRGQNVTFRCDPISEHNRLYWYRQTLGQGPEFLTYFQNEAQLEKSRLLSDRFSAERPKGSFSTLEIQRTEQGDSAMYLCASSYGQWLVAFFGQGTRLTVV.

The chain is built from TRBV2 and TRBJ1-3; TRBD1 aligns across 9 bases. From germline, CDR1 is SNHLY and CDR2 FYNNEI. CDR3 length equals 14 residues. V lost 7 bases, J lost 3 bases, and 4 bases stayed unmatched. The CDR3 DNA reads TGTGCCAGCAAGGGGGACAGGGATGGAAACACCATATATTTT. Encoded protein: CASKGDRDGNTIYF.

The chain is built from TRBV4-1 and TRBJ1-6, with 7 nucleotides matching TRBD1. Looked up from germline, CDR1 is MGHRA and CDR2 is YSYEKL. Losses at the gene ends were 0 bases for V and 10 bases for J; bases not matched to a gene: 12. The CDR3 runs to 17 residues. CDR3 protein: CASSQEFRSGGLSPLHF. The CDR3 nucleotides are TGCGCCAGCAGCCAAGAATTTCGGTCAGGGGGTTTATCACCCCTCCACTTT.

In its sample, this clone was seen once. J is TRBJ2-7 and V is TRBV18, with 7 bases matching TRBD2. Germline V gene sequence: CDR1 KGHSH, CDR2 LQKENI. V lost 3 bases, J lost 1 base, and 9 bases stayed unmatched. The CDR3 runs 16 residues. The CDR3 DNA reads TGTGCCAGCTCACCGAGTGGCGGGAGCGGTTCCTACGAGCAGTACTTC. Protein product: CASSPSGGSGSYEQYF.

The chain combines TRBV2 with TRBJ1-1; 7 nucleotides align to TRBD1. CDR1 is SNHLY and CDR2 is FYNNEI in the germline V gene. The V segment lost 3 bases and the J segment 4 bases; nucleotides outside the gene matches: 11. This CDR3 has 16 amino acids. CDR3 protein: CASSDRLTGLSTEAFF. CDR3 nucleotides: TGTGCCAGCAGTGATCGGTTGACAGGGTTGAGCACTGAAGCTTTCTTT.

The V gene is TRBV14, the J gene TRBJ2-1; 13 bases are shared with TRBD2. The length of the CDR3 is 17 residues. V lost 4 bases and J lost 4; bases outside the gene matches: 7. From germline, CDR1 is SGHDN and CDR2 FVKESK. CDR3 bases: TGTGCCAGCAGCCCTTGGACTAGCGGGGGTTCTTACAATGAGCAGTTCTTC. This codes for CASSPWTSGGSYNEQFF.

This clone appeared a few times. The V and J genes are TRBV4-3 and TRBJ1-1, with no clear D. Germline loops: CDR1 LGHNA, CDR2 YSLEER. The CDR3 contains 17 residues. V shed 0 bases and J shed 0 bases, with 14 bases lying between them. The CDR3 spells CASSQDRVREVNTEAFF. In DNA, the CDR3 is TGCGCCAGCAGCCAAGATAGAGTCCGGGAAGTGAACACTGAAGCTTTCTTT.

This clone was seen only once. This sequence joins TRBV25-1 and TRBJ2-1; 8 bases agree with TRBD1. This CDR3 comprises 13 residues. Trimming removed 10 bases from V and 5 bases from J; junction bases left unmatched: 7. The germline V gene encodes CDR1 MGHDK and CDR2 SYGVNS. The CDR3 DNA follows: TGTGCCACCCGGGGACAGGACGACAATGAGCAGTTCTTC. As protein: CATRGQDDNEQFF. The whole variable domain, remainder taken from reference TRBV25-1 and TRBJ2-1, is EADIYQTPRYLVIGTGKKITLECSQTMGHDKMYWYQQDPGMELHLIHYSYGVNSTEKGDLSSESTVSRIRTEHFPLTLESARPSHTSQYLCATRGQDDNEQFFGPGTRLTVL.

The chain combines TRBV9 with TRBJ2-7; 11 nucleotides line up with TRBD2. Per germline, CDR1 SGDLS and CDR2 YYNGEE. This CDR3 is built from 15 residues. The V gene end was trimmed by 2 bases and the J gene end by 2 bases; junction bases not matched to a gene: 3. CDR3 sequence reads: CASSVSGGGTYEQYF. The CDR3 region has the DNA TGTGCCAGCAGCGTTAGCGGGGGGGGGACCTACGAGCAGTACTTC.

The gene calls are TRBV19 and TRBJ1-1; a weak D match, TRBD1 (5 bases). The CDR3 covers 13 residues. In germline, CDR1 is LNHDA, CDR2 SQIVND (reference sequence). Trimming cost V 8 bases and J 1 base, with 11 bases left between them. The CDR3 reads CASRETGNTEAFF. In DNA, the CDR3 is TGTGCCAGTCGAGAAACAGGGAACACTGAAGCTTTCTTT.

The genes are TRBV14 and TRBJ2-1, with 7 bases that match TRBD2. J was trimmed by 6 bases and V by 8 bases; bases with no gene match: 13. The CDR3 has 15 residues. CDR1 is SGHDN and CDR2 is FVKESK in the germline V gene. Written as DNA, the CDR3 is TGTGCCAGCTCCCTGCACGGATGGGAGGGCAATGAGCAGTTCTTC. This codes for CASSLHGWEGNEQFF.

The gene calls are TRBV2 and TRBJ1-1; 7 nucleotides line up with TRBD1. CDR3 length equals 17 residues. Losses at the gene ends were 1 base for V and 0 bases for J; bases not matched to a gene: 8. Germline V gene sequence: CDR1 SNHLY, CDR2 FYNNEI. The CDR3 here is CASSEGGTASMNTEAFF. CDR3 nucleotides: TGTGCCAGCAGTGAAGGGGGGACAGCAAGTATGAACACTGAAGCTTTCTTT.